This T cell receptor beta chain derives from a study of identical twins. General observations from the study: Out-of-frame alpha sequences that twins shared showed excess low generation probability. Cord blood's abundant beta clonotypes had fewer insertions, unlike memory repertoires.

CDR3 length: 17 amino acids. Germline values: CDR1 SGHDN, CDR2 FVKESK. V trimming: 0 bases; J trimming: 5 bases; junction bases outside the gene matches: 8. With respect to this clonotype: Its matching antigen is unknown.

Healthy Caucasians, and only they, were the donors. Template switching added a universal primer site; cDNA carried unique molecular identifiers. One entry per CDR3 protein results from TCRdb running MiXCR on the 5' RACE reads. The repertoire consists of roughly 290,000 distinct CDR3 sequences, with less than 9% occurring once and the leading ten covering less than 2.5%. This sample also appeared in a second study, on yellow fever vaccine responses in identical twins.

The rearrangement uses TRBV14 and TRBJ1-5; 9 nucleotides match TRBD1. Sequencing was carried out using memory (CD45RO+) T cells sorted from blood. The source of this sequence is a woman aged 18-29 years in good health. In DNA form, the CDR3 reads TGTGCCAGCAGCCAAGAATCGGGACAGGGAAAGGATCAGCCCCAGCATTTT. Its translation: CASSQESGQGKDQPQHF.